This T cell receptor (beta chain) emerged from a study of T-cell reconstitution after alpha-beta-depleted transplantation in children. This sample's TCRbeta library carried unique molecular identifier barcodes. TCRdb reprocessed the PCR reads with MiXCR, giving one entry per CDR3 protein. The sample holds about 690,000 distinct CDR3 sequences, approximately 16% seen once. The CDR3 has 15 amino acids. Trimming cost V 0 bases and J 6 bases, with 12 bases left between them. CDR1 is SGHKS and CDR2 is YYEKEE in the germline V gene (reference sequence). The sample here was PBMCs from the stem cell graft donor, taken from the stem cell graft. The clonotype comes from a human donor who donated a stem cell graft to a child with acute myeloid leukemia. The chain is built from TRBV5-5 and TRBJ2-2, with a possible D match to TRBD2 (7 bases). CDR3 sequence (DNA): TGTGCCAGCAGCTTGGTGGGGGGGGGCGCCGGGGAGCTGTTTTTT. Translation gives CASSLVGGGAGELFF.